The TCR beta chain described here comes from a study of cytomegalovirus exposure and HLA in healthy donors. Overall study: Assignment to the Caucasian-associated ancestry cluster applied to less than 85% of the approximately 360 genotyped donors.

Of note for this clone: As yet, its antigen is unknown.

Study-wide points: The listing of fewer than 200 TCR beta chains classed them as cytomegalovirus-associated.

V was cut by 6 bases and J by 4 bases, with 12 bases left in between. Germline V lookup: CDR1 SGHVS, CDR2 FNYEAQ. The CDR3 contains 13 residues. PCR involved 60 Vbeta and 13 Jbeta primers. TCRdb's copy holds only in-frame clones and misses some; the assay was immunoSEQ multiplex PCR. In the table there are about 98,000 clones, around 72% of which are singletons. This TCR was recovered from a man in his late teens or twenties in good health and CMV-seropositive. Sequenced input: PBMCs. This chain connects TRBV7-6 to TRBJ1-1; tentatively, D is TRBD1 (6 bases). The CDR3 nucleotides read TGTGCCAGCAGAAATCAGGGGTTCACTGAAGCTTTCTTT. Amino acid sequence: CASRNQGFTEAFF.